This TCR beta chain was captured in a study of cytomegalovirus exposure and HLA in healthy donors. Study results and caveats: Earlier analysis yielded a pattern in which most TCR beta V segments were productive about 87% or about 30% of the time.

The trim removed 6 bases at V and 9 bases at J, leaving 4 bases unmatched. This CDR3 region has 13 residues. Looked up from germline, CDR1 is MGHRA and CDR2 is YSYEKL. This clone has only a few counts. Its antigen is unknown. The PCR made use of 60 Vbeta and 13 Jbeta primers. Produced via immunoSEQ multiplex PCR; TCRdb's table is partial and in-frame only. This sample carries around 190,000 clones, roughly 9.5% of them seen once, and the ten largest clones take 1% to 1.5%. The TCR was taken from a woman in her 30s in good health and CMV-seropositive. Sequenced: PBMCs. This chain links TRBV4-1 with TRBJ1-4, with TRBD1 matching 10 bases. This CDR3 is CASRRTGGKKLFF. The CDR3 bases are TGCGCCAGCAGGAGGACAGGGGGTAAAAAACTGTTTTTT.